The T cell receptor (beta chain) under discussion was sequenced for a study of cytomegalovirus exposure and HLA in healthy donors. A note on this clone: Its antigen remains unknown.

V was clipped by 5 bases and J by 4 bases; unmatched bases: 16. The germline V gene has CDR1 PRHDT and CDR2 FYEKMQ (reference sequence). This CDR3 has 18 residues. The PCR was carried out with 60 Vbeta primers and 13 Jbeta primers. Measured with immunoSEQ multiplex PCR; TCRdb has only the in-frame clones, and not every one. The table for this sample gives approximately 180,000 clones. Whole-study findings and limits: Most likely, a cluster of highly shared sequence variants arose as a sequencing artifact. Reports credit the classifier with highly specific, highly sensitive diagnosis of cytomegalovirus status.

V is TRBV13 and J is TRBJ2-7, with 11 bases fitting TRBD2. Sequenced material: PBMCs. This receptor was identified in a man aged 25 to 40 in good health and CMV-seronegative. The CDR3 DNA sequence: TGTGCCAGCAGCCCCTCCCTCAAATCACTAGCGGGGGAATACGAGCAGTACTTC. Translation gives CASSPSLKSLAGEYEQYF.